Described below is a single T cell receptor beta chain sequence and its context. The record originates from a study of blood T cell repertoires in COVID-19. Looking at the study overall: The samples span acute and convalescent COVID-19 from the United States, Italy and Spain. The analysed material was cDNA or gDNA that came from T cells, B-cell-depleted T cells, or PBMCs.

Under the authors' procedure: Counts of nucleated cells, estimated from reference gene primer amplification, were obtained. Profiling relied on immunoSEQ multiplex PCR, and the TCRdb table lists in-frame clones only, not all of them. V and J calls and clone size are those listed in that table; D and trimming were worked out from the DNA. The table includes just over 350,000 clones, 86% detected once. Seattle patients were enrolled during active infection and followed longitudinally. V lost 0 bases, J lost 3 bases, and 15 bases lay in between. The CDR3 has 17 residues. Germline V CDR1 and CDR2: MNHEY, SMNVEV (reference sequence).

This TCR derives from a woman aged 60-75 years with COVID-19, enrolled during active disease. The chain has TRBV27 and TRBJ1-5; D might be TRBD1 (5 bases). Sample: peripheral blood. The CDR3: CASSLSGRASPNQPQHF. For the CDR3, the DNA is TGTGCCAGCAGTTTATCAGGCAGGGCTTCTCCCAATCAGCCCCAGCATTTT.